Listed below are T cell receptor beta chains from one sample, sequenced in a study of T-cell reconstitution after alpha-beta-depleted transplantation in children. TCRdb itself ran the PCR reads through MiXCR, one entry per CDR3 protein. The top ten clones hold around 34% of a sample with some 120,000 distinct CDR3 sequences, approximately 10% of them seen once. This material consisted of PBMCs, taken before TCRalphabeta/CD19-depleted stem cell transplant. Receptors originate from a boy younger than 10 with acute lymphoblastic leukemia, due to receive a stem cell transplant. The CDR3 runs from the conserved cysteine through the conserved F or W. The D gene is left open where the match is weak. Size is stated for part of the rows, as once, few or many counts, or as a class when the clone is expanded.

J gene | V gene | D gene | clone size | CDR3 DNA | CDR3 protein
TRBJ2-7 | TRBV7-2 | TRBD1 | NA | TGTGCCAGCAGATCGGGACAGGCCATCGAGCAGTACTTC | CASRSGQAIEQYF
TRBJ2-1 | TRBV5-1 | NA | NA | TGCGCCAGCAGCTTCGGGGTCCTGGGCAATGAGCAGTTCTTC | CASSFGVLGNEQFF
TRBJ2-5 | TRBV15 | TRBD2 | few | TGTGCCACCAGCAGATCCCCTAGCGGGAGGGGAGGAGAGACCCAGTACTTC | CATSRSPSGRGGETQYF
TRBJ1-6 | TRBV2 | NA | few | TGTGCCAGCAGACAGCGGACTGCGATGAATTCACCCCTCCACTTT | CASRQRTAMNSPLHF
TRBJ1-1 | TRBV20-1 | TRBD1 | many | TGCAGTGCCGTCGACAGGGGGCACACTGAAGCTTTCTTT | CSAVDRGHTEAFF
TRBJ1-1 | TRBV18 | NA | few | TGTGCCAGCTCACCAAGCACCGGTGAAGTCACTGAAGCTTTCTTT | CASSPSTGEVTEAFF
TRBJ2-1 | TRBV6-1 | NA | once | TGTGCCAGCAGTCTGGACTATTGGTCCCCCTACAATGAGCAGTTCTTC | CASSLDYWSPYNEQFF
TRBJ2-5 | TRBV20-1 | NA | few | TGCAGTGCTAGTTGGCCAGAGACCCAGTACTTC | CSASWPETQYF
TRBJ2-7 | TRBV12-3/TRBV12-4 | NA | few | TGTGCCAGCAGTTTTTACAAGGGAGGTTCCTACGAGCAGTACTTC | CASSFYKGGSYEQYF
TRBJ2-7 | TRBV7-9 | NA | NA | TGTGCCAGCAGCTTAGTCGCTAGCTCCTACGAGCAGTACTTC | CASSLVASSYEQYF